This TCR beta chain is from a study of CD8 T cells in Susac syndrome. Reverse transcription of roughly 0.5 to 1 ug RNA used random hexamers. TCRdb passed the immunoSEQ multiplex PCR reads through MiXCR, listing each CDR3 protein once. The profile covers 130,000 to 150,000 distinct CDR3 sequences, with approximately 96% appearing a single time and approximately 0.08% taken by the ten largest. Sequencing input: CD4+ T cells from PBMCs. The sequence was obtained from a human donor with Susac syndrome.

The CDR3 region has the DNA TGTGCCAGCAGCTTAGGGCAGGGTAATGAAAAACTGTTTTTT. It encodes CASSLGQGNEKLFF. This chain links TRBV7-9 with TRBJ1-4; tentative D call: TRBD1 (5 bases). This CDR3 contains 14 residues. The V end was cut by 1 base, the J end by 4 bases, with 7 bases between. Germline CDR1 and CDR2: SEHNR and FQNEAQ (reference sequence). The whole variable domain, remainder taken from reference TRBV7-9 and TRBJ1-4, is DTGVSQNPRHKITKRGQNVTFRCDPISEHNRLYWYRQTLGQGPEFLTYFQNEAQLEKSRLLSDRFSAERPKGSFSTLEIQRTEQGDSAMYLCASSLGQGNEKLFFGSGTQLSVL.